One and the same sample provided the 16 T cell receptor beta chains below, sequenced in a study of blood T cell repertoires in COVID-19. Profiling relied on immunoSEQ multiplex PCR, and the TCRdb table lists in-frame clones only, not all of them. There are more than 200,000 clones in the sample; about 88% occur only once, and around 5% lies in the top ten. Sequencing was carried out using peripheral blood. All receptors derive from a woman in her sixties with COVID-19, enrolled during active disease.

V gene TRBV4-1 combines with J gene TRBJ2-1; D is perhaps TRBD2 (5 bases). This CDR3 spans 16 amino acids. Germline values: CDR1 MGHRA, CDR2 YSYEKL. Trimming stripped 0 bases from V and 3 bases from J, with 12 bases between. The DNA of the CDR3 is TGCGCCAGCAGCCAAGAGTCTAGCCGAATCTACAATGAGCAGTTCTTC. Translation: CASSQESSRIYNEQFF.

The rearrangement links TRBV29-1 to TRBJ2-3, with TRBD2 matching 11 bases. The germline gives CDR1 SQVTM, CDR2 ANQGSEA. The length of the CDR3 is 15 residues. V shed 4 bases and J 4 bases; nucleotides not matched to a gene: 7. Written as DNA, the CDR3 is TGCAGCGTTGGAACTAGCGGGAGCATTTCAGATACGCAGTATTTT. It is translated as CSVGTSGSISDTQYF.

The chain couples TRBV7-8 to TRBJ1-3, with 7 bases identical to TRBD1. The CDR3 covers 14 residues. CDR1 and CDR2 (germline): SGHVS, FQNEAQ. Trimming removed 8 bases from V and 0 bases from J; junction bases left unmatched: 4. CDR3 bases: TGTGCCAGCGGGGACAGATTCTCTGGAAACACCATATATTTT. Its translation: CASGDRFSGNTIYF.

The chain couples TRBV25-1 to TRBJ2-2, with TRBD1 identical over 11 bases. The CDR3 runs to 16 residues. Trimming at V came to 3 bases and at J to 5 bases, leaving 5 bases not matched to a gene. Per the germline V gene, CDR1 is MGHDK and CDR2 is SYGVNS. The CDR3 region has the DNA TGTGCCAGCAGTGACGGACAGGGGGCCAGGACCGGGGAGCTGTTTTTT. This gives the protein CASSDGQGARTGELFF.

The genes are TRBV5-1 and TRBJ1-5; 12 positions match TRBD1. The CDR3 runs to 15 residues. V lost 5 bases, J lost 4 bases, and 4 bases stayed unmatched. The germline V gene has CDR1 SGHRS and CDR2 YFSETQ. The CDR3 is CASSMGQGANQPQHF. In DNA form, the CDR3 reads TGCGCCAGCAGTATGGGACAGGGGGCGAATCAGCCCCAGCATTTT.

CDR3 sequence reads: CASVAPSTDLLTGNTIYF. The CDR3 coding sequence is TGTGCCAGCGTAGCCCCGTCGACAGACCTCTTGACCGGAAACACCATATATTTT. The chain carries TRBV19 and TRBJ1-3; D is perhaps TRBD1 (5 bases). The CDR3 loop spans 18 amino acids. Germline V gene data show CDR1 as LNHDA and CDR2 as SQIVND (reference sequence). Between the trimmed V and J ends, which lost 9 bases and 4 bases, there was a span of 28 bases.

V and J are TRBV11-2 and TRBJ2-1; possibly TRBD2 for D (5 bases). Germline V gene sequence: CDR1 SGHAT, CDR2 FQNNGV. Trimming removed 3 bases at V and 0 bases at J, with 18 bases between. The CDR3 extends over 18 amino acids. The CDR3 is CASSFSHAGTSSYNEQFF. The CDR3, as DNA: TGTGCCAGCAGCTTTTCCCACGCGGGCACGAGCTCCTACAATGAGCAGTTCTTC.

V usage is TRBV24-1 and J usage is TRBJ1-5, with 7 bases fitting TRBD1. The germline gives CDR1 KGHDR, CDR2 SFDVKD. The CDR3 is made up of 13 amino acids. J lost 6 bases, V lost 4 bases, and 2 bases had no gene match. CDR3 nucleotide sequence: TGTGCCACCAGTGAAGCAGGGGGTCAGCCCCAGCATTTT. Amino acids: CATSEAGGQPQHF.

This clone showed up just a few times. This chain connects TRBV4-3 to TRBJ1-2, with D tentatively TRBD1 (5 bases). Germline assignment: CDR1 LGHNA and CDR2 YSLEER. The CDR3 length is 15 residues. V lost 4 bases and J lost 5, with 17 bases in between. The CDR3 DNA reads as TGCGCCAGCAGCCGCGGCAGGGACGGGGGGTATGGCTACACCTTC. Its translation is CASSRGRDGGYGYTF.

This clone was seen more than once but under ten times. The same CDR3 is also encoded by other DNA sequences in this sample. The chain joins TRBV28 to TRBJ2-1, with 10 nucleotides matching TRBD2. The length of the CDR3 is 15 residues. Germline assignment: CDR1 MDHEN and CDR2 SYDVKM. J gave up 0 bases and V 5 bases, and 1 base lay outside the gene matches. The CDR3 spells CASSPSGSSYNEQFF. CDR3 DNA: TGTGCCAGCAGTCCTAGCGGGAGCTCCTACAATGAGCAGTTCTTC.

This CDR3 reads CASKGAGSSTDTQYF. DNA of the CDR3: TGTGCCAGCAAAGGGGCGGGGTCTAGCACAGATACGCAGTATTTT. The rearrangement joins TRBV28 to TRBJ2-3; D possibly corresponds to TRBD2 (6 bases). The CDR3 has 15 amino acids. The germline gives CDR1 MDHEN, CDR2 SYDVKM. The V gene lost 7 bases and the J gene lost 0 bases, with 14 bases spanning the gap.

The rearrangement links TRBV6-6 to TRBJ2-2, with unresolved D. Germline-derived CDR1 and CDR2 are MNHNY and SVGAGI (reference sequence). Trimming took off 5 bases at V and 5 bases at J, with 3 bases between the two ends. The CDR3 is 11 amino acids. In DNA form, the CDR3 reads TGTGCCAGCAGTACAACCGGGGAGCTGTTTTTT. Protein product: CASSTTGELFF.

The rearrangement joins TRBV19 to TRBJ2-4; TRBD2 matches 7 bases. Germline V gives CDR1 LNHDA, CDR2 SQIVND (reference sequence). The CDR3 sequence is 12 residues long. The V and J ends lost 3 bases and 9 bases, in that order; junction bases with no gene match: 2. The CDR3 coding sequence is TGTGCCAGTAGTATGGCGGGAGCCATTCAGTACTTC. Protein sequence: CASSMAGAIQYF. Supplemented by reference TRBV19 and TRBJ2-4, the full variable domain reads DGGITQSPKYLFRKEGQNVTLSCEQNLNHDAMYWYRQDPGQGLRLIYYSQIVNDFQKGDIAEGYSVSREKKESFPLTVTSAQKNPTAFYLCASSMAGAIQYFGAGTRLSVL.

The rearrangement uses TRBV29-1 and TRBJ2-2; 12 bases line up with TRBD2. The CDR3 has 15 amino acids. Trimming removed 7 bases from V and 2 bases from J; junction bases left unmatched: 5. Germline CDR1 and CDR2: SQVTM and ANQGSEA. CDR3 nucleotide sequence: TGCAGCGCCCCGACTAGCGGGAGCAACACCGGGGAGCTGTTTTTT. Its translation is CSAPTSGSNTGELFF.

The V and J genes are TRBV18 and TRBJ2-7; TRBD2 matches at 8 bases. Trimming at V came to 2 bases and at J to 6 bases, leaving 9 bases not matched to a gene. Germline V CDR1 and CDR2: KGHSH, LQKENI. This CDR3 region has 15 residues. The CDR3 nucleotides are TGTGCCAGCTCACCATTTCAGCGGGAGTCGAGCGAGCAGTACTTC. Amino acids: CASSPFQRESSEQYF.

The sample holds one count of this clone. This chain links TRBV5-4 with TRBJ2-7, with TRBD1 as a possible D gene (6 bases). The V end lost 0 bases, the J end lost 2 bases, and 9 bases lay between the germline ends. This CDR3 is built from 14 residues. Germline CDR1 is SGHNT and CDR2 is YYREEE (reference sequence). The DNA of the CDR3 is TGTGCCAGCAGCTTGGGACAGGCTCCCTACGAGCAGTACTTC. Translation: CASSLGQAPYEQYF.